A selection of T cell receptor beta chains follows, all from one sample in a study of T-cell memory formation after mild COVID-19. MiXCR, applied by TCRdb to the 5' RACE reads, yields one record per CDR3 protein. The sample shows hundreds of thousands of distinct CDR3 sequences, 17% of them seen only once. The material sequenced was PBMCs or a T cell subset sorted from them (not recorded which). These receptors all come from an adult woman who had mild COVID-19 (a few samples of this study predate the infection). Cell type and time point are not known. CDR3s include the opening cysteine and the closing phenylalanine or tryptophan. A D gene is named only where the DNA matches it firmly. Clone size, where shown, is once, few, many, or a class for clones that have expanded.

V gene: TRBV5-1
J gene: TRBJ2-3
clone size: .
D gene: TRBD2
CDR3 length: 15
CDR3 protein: CASSSLGGDTDTQYF
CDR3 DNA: TGCGCCAGCAGCTCTCTGGGGGGGGACACAGATACGCAGTATTTT

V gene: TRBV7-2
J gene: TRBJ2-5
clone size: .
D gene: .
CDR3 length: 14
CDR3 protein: CASSFEGGIETQYF
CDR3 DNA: TGTGCCAGCAGCTTTGAGGGGGGGATAGAGACCCAGTACTTC

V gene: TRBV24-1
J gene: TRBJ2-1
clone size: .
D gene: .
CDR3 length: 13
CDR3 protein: CATSEGQHNEQFF
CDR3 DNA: TGTGCCACCAGTGAGGGACAACACAATGAGCAGTTCTTC

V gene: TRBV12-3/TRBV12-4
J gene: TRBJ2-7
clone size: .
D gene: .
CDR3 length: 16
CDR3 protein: CASSLGGVLKSYEQYF
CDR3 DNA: TGTGCCAGCAGTTTAGGGGGGGTCCTAAAGTCCTACGAGCAGTACTTC

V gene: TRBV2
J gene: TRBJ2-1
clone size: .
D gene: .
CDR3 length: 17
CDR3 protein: CASSEALGESSYNEQFF
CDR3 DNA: TGTGCCAGCAGTGAAGCGCTTGGGGAAAGCTCCTACAATGAGCAGTTCTTC

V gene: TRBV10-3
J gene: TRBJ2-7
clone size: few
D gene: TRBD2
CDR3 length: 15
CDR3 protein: CAISESGLASYEQYF
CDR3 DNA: TGTGCCATCAGTGAGTCGGGACTAGCCTCCTACGAGCAGTACTTC

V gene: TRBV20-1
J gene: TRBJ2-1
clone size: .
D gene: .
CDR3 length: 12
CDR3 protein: CSARLSAGMQFF
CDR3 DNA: TGCAGTGCTAGGCTGTCGGCGGGGATGCAGTTCTTC

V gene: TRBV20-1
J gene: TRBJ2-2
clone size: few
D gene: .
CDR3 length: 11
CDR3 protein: CSATLARELFF
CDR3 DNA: TGCAGTGCTACACTAGCAAGGGAGCTGTTTTTT

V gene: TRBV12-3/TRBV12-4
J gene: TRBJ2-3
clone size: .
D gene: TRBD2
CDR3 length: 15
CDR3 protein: CASSLVAGGSDTQYF
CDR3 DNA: TGTGCCAGCAGTTTAGTAGCGGGAGGCTCAGATACGCAGTATTTT

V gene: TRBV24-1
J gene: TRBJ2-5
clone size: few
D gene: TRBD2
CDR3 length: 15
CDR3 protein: CATSDAGRGTETQYF
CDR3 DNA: TGTGCCACCAGTGATGCCGGGAGGGGTACAGAGACCCAGTACTTC

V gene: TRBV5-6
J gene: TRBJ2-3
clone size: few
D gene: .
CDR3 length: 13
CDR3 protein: CASSSGNTDTQYF
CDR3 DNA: TGTGCCAGCAGCTCAGGGAACACAGATACGCAGTATTTT

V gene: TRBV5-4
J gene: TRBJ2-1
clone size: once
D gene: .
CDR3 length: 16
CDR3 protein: CASSLEPRTPNNEQFF
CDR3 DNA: TGTGCCAGCAGCTTGGAGCCCAGGACACCCAACAATGAGCAGTTCTTC

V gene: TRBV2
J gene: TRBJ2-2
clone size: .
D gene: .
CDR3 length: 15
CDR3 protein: CASSESGVVTGELFF
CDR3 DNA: TGTGCCAGCAGTGAGTCGGGTGTTGTGACCGGGGAGCTGTTTTTT

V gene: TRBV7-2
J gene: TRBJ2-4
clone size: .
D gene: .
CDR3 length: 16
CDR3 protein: CASSDSNMRVKNIQYF
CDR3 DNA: TGTGCCAGCAGCGACTCTAATATGCGGGTGAAAAACATTCAGTACTTC

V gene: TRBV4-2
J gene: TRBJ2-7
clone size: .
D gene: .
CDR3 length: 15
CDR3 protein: CASSQGDTTSYEQYF
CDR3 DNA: TGTGCCAGCAGCCAGGGGGACACAACGTCCTACGAGCAGTACTTC

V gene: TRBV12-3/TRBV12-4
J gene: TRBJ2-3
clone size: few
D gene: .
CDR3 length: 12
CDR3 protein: CASSPSLGTQYF
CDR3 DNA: TGTGCCAGCAGCCCCTCTCTAGGTACGCAGTATTTT

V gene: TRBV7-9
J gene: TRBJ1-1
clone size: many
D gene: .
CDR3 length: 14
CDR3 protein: CASSSGLRNTEAFF
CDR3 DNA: TGTGCCAGCAGCTCAGGGTTGCGGAACACTGAAGCTTTCTTT

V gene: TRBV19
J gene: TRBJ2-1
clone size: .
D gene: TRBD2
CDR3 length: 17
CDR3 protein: CASSIGRTSGSHNEQFF
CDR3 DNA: TGTGCCAGTAGTATAGGCAGGACTAGCGGGAGCCACAATGAGCAGTTCTTC

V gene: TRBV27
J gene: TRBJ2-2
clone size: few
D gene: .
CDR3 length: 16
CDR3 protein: CASSSGTRMNTGELFF
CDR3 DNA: TGTGCCAGCAGTTCAGGGACGAGAATGAACACCGGGGAGCTGTTTTTT

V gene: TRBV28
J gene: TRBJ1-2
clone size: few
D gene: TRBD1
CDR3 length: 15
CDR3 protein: CASSLTGGTVYGYTF
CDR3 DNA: TGTGCCAGCAGTTTAACAGGCGGGACAGTATATGGCTACACCTTC

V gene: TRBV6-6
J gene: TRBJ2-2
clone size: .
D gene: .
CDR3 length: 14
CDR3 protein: CASTGHPNTGELFF
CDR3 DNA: TGTGCCAGCACTGGCCACCCGAACACCGGGGAGCTGTTTTTT

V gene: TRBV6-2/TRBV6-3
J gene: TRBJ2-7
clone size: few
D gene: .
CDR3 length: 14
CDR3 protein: CASSLPDYPYEQYF
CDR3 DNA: TGTGCCAGCAGTTTACCAGACTACCCCTACGAGCAGTACTTC

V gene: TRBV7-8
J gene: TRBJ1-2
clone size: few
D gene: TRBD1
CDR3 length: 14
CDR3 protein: CASSFRTGGGGYTF
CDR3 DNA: TGTGCCAGCAGTTTCCGGACAGGGGGAGGTGGCTACACCTTC